This T cell receptor (beta chain) was recovered during a study of ipilimumab plus nivolumab after autologous stem cell transplantation. There are 16 residues in the CDR3. Germline V gene lookup returns CDR1 SGHAT and CDR2 FQNNGV. The ends were cut back, 1 base at V and 0 bases at J, with 12 bases in the middle. Assay used: immunoSEQ multiplex PCR; TCRdb lists only in-frame clones, some missing. The data show 15,000 to 20,000 clones, with around 81% seen just once and under 25% held by the top ten. The sequences come from PBMCs, collected in a trial of ipilimumab plus nivolumab as post-transplant consolidation. This chain uses TRBV11-2 with TRBJ2-5; maybe TRBD2 (6 bases). The TCR comes from a male donor with diffuse large B-cell lymphoma. Here the CDR3 reads CASSLGSSGYQETQYF. The CDR3 region has the DNA TGTGCCAGCAGCTTAGGGTCGAGCGGGTACCAAGAGACCCAGTACTTC. Full variable domain (rest looked up from reference TRBV11-2 and TRBJ2-5): EAGVAQSPRYKIIEKRQSVAFWCNPISGHATLYWYQQILGQGPKLLIQFQNNGVVDDSQLPKDRFSAERLKGVDSTLKIQPAKLEDSAVYLCASSLGSSGYQETQYFGPGTRLLVL.